This T cell receptor (beta chain) was retrieved from a study of spatial heterogeneity in lung cancer. Study background: There were, on average, more than eight raw-read appearances for each unique TCR and UMI combination. General observations from the study: Tumors with more nonsynonymous mutations had more expanded intratumoral alpha and beta TCRs.

The time point: sample taken at primary tumor resection. TCRdb recomputed calls from the 5' RACE reads with MiXCR, one row per CDR3 protein. The sample lists thousands of distinct CDR3 sequences, approximately 14% seen once, with approximately 15% in the top ten. Germline-derived CDR1 and CDR2 are DFQATT and SNEGSKA (reference sequence). The CDR3 extends over 11 amino acids. Trimming removed 1 base at V and 9 bases at J, with 7 bases between. This clonotype was counted ten times or more. What it binds is unknown. This beta chain appears as a stray read in a library generated for alpha chains; its size is not informative.

This receptor was obtained from a male donor with early-stage non-small cell lung cancer. Source: lung tumor tissue, taken at surgery. The chain joins TRBV20-1 to TRBJ2-1, with D unclear. The CDR3 is CSARVYGEQFF. CDR3 bases: TGCAGTGCTAGAGTATATGGTGAGCAGTTCTTC.